One sample yielded the 30 T cell receptor beta chains listed below, sequenced in a study of blood T cell repertoires in COVID-19. The data were produced by immunoSEQ multiplex PCR, yet TCRdb's version contains in-frame clones alone and is incomplete. The sample includes 20,000 to 25,000 clones, approximately 84% seen only once; the top ten take approximately 17%. Sequences were obtained from peripheral blood. These receptors came from a woman older than 75 with acute or convalescent COVID-19.

This sequence joins TRBV21-1 and TRBJ1-2; the table's D call of TRBD1 was not tested on the DNA. TRBV21-1 is annotated as a pseudogene. The CDR3 consists of 15 residues. CDR3: CASSPDRAANYGYTF. The CDR3 coding sequence is TGTGCCAGCAGTCCCGACAGGGCCGCTAACTATGGCTACACCTTC.

This chain links TRBV19 with TRBJ2-7, with 10 bases matching TRBD1. J lost 0 bases, V lost 5 bases, and 4 bases had no gene match. CDR1 and CDR2 from the germline V gene are LNHDA and SQIVND (reference sequence). The CDR3 has 15 residues. CDR3 sequence: CASSGRTGGSYEQYF. The CDR3, as DNA: TGTGCCAGTAGTGGCCGGACAGGGGGCTCCTACGAGCAGTACTTC.

The chain combines TRBV5-4 with TRBJ1-2; TRBD1 is a possible D gene (5 bases). The V end was cut by 5 bases, the J end by 4 bases, with 9 bases between. The CDR3 runs to 12 residues. Germline V gives CDR1 SGHNT, CDR2 YYREEE (reference sequence). The CDR3 sequence: CASRDTSYGYTF. In DNA, the CDR3 is TGTGCCAGCAGGGACACATCCTATGGCTACACCTTC.

The CDR3, as DNA: TGTGCCAGTAGTGGGGCTGTACCCTCTGGAAACACCATATATTTT. Protein sequence: CASSGAVPSGNTIYF. The chain couples TRBV19 to TRBJ1-3, with D maybe TRBD1 (5 bases). The CDR3 loop spans 15 amino acids. Trimming took 5 bases from V and 0 from J, leaving 11 bases between them. The germline V gene has CDR1 LNHDA and CDR2 SQIVND (reference sequence). Based on the CDR3 plus reference TRBV19 and TRBJ1-3, the full variable domain is DGGITQSPKYLFRKEGQNVTLSCEQNLNHDAMYWYRQDPGQGLRLIYYSQIVNDFQKGDIAEGYSVSREKKESFPLTVTSAQKNPTAFYLCASSGAVPSGNTIYFGEGSWLTVV.

Points on this clone: The same CDR3 is also encoded by other DNA sequences in this sample. The genes are TRBV12-3 or TRBV12-4 and TRBJ1-2; tentatively, D is TRBD1 (6 bases). V was cut by 6 bases and J by 4 bases, with 12 bases left in between. The CDR3 is 13 amino acids. DNA for the CDR3: TGTGCCAGCAGCCCCGACAGGAGCTATGGCTACACCTTC. It is translated as CASSPDRSYGYTF.

The chain recombines TRBV7-9 with TRBJ1-2; no firm D call. CDR1 SEHNR and CDR2 FQNEAQ come from the germline V gene (reference sequence). With 0 bases removed from V and 2 bases from J, the gap between germline ends came to 10 bases. The CDR3 totals 15 residues. This CDR3 reads CASSLARGRNYGYTF. In DNA, the CDR3 is TGTGCCAGCAGCTTAGCGCGTGGGAGGAACTATGGCTACACCTTC.

This clone was observed once. The rearrangement joins TRBV5-4 to TRBJ2-1; TRBD2 matches 7 bases. V lost 5 bases to trimming and J lost 9 bases; unmatched junction nucleotides: 2. CDR3 length: 11 amino acids. The V gene's germline CDR1 is SGHNT and CDR2 YYREEE (reference sequence). The CDR3 sequence: CASRLASEQFF. In DNA form, the CDR3 reads TGTGCCAGCAGACTAGCGTCTGAGCAGTTCTTC. Full variable domain (remainder filled in from reference TRBV5-4 and TRBJ2-1): ETGVTQSPTHLIKTRGQQVTLRCSSQSGHNTVSWYQQALGQGPQFIFQYYREEENGRGNFPPRFSGLQFPNYSSELNVNALELDDSALYLCASRLASEQFFGPGTRLTVL.

The gene calls are TRBV7-9 and TRBJ1-1; 7 bases agree with TRBD1. The V and J ends lost 7 bases and 5 bases, in that order; junction bases with no gene match: 16. The CDR3 totals 16 residues. Germline lookup yields CDR1 SEHNR and CDR2 FQNEAQ (reference sequence). CDR3 DNA sequence: TGTGCCAGCAATCCTCCTCCCCCGGACAGGAGGACTGAAGCTTTCTTT. Its translation is CASNPPPPDRRTEAFF.

The chain combines TRBV7-2 with TRBJ2-1; TRBD2 is a possible D gene (5 bases). CDR3 length equals 15 residues. Deletions cut 3 bases from V and 0 bases from J, with 9 bases between. Germline V gene sequence: CDR1 SGHTA, CDR2 FQGNSA. The CDR3 sequence is CASSFRTSSYNEQFF. The CDR3 DNA follows: TGTGCCAGCAGCTTTAGGACTTCCTCCTACAATGAGCAGTTCTTC.

The chain is built from TRBV5-1 and TRBJ1-6; 9 nucleotides line up with TRBD1. Trimming took 4 bases from V and 7 from J; bases not matched to a gene: 12. The CDR3 length is 17 residues. CDR1 and CDR2 (germline): SGHRS, YFSETQ. The CDR3 bases are TGCGCCAGCAGCCCATCCTGGACAGGGGCTACGAATTCACCCCTCCACTTT. It yields the protein CASSPSWTGATNSPLHF.

This chain uses TRBV19 with TRBJ1-1; 7 nucleotides line up with TRBD1. Unmatched junction bases numbered 8, after V lost 5 bases and J lost 2 bases. Germline-derived CDR1 and CDR2 are LNHDA and SQIVND (reference sequence). This CDR3 has 15 residues. The CDR3 is CASSPRRGLNTEAFF. The CDR3 nucleotides are TGTGCCAGTAGTCCTCGGAGGGGGCTCAACACTGAAGCTTTCTTT.

The rearrangement joins TRBV10-1 to TRBJ2-1; maybe TRBD2 (6 bases). This CDR3 spans 15 amino acids. Germline V CDR1 and CDR2: WNHNN, SYGVQD (reference sequence). Trimming stripped 2 bases from V and 2 bases from J, with 10 bases between. CDR3 bases: TGCGCCAGCAGTGAGAGTAGCGGAACCTACAATGAGCAGTTCTTC. Translated: CASSESSGTYNEQFF.

This chain connects TRBV6-5 to TRBJ2-7, with D possibly matching TRBD2 (6 bases). V shed 4 bases and J shed 7 bases, with 20 bases lying between them. This CDR3 has 15 amino acids. Looked up from germline, CDR1 is MNHEY and CDR2 is SVGAGI. The CDR3 region is CASSWGLAQWEEQYF. Here the CDR3 DNA reads TGTGCCAGCAGTTGGGGTCTAGCGCAGTGGGAAGAGCAGTACTTC.

This sequence joins TRBV7-8 and TRBJ1-1, with D perhaps TRBD1 (6 bases). The CDR3 runs 15 residues. The germline gives CDR1 SGHVS, CDR2 FQNEAQ. V was trimmed by 5 bases and J by 1 base, leaving 14 bases between them. CDR3 bases: TGTGCCAGCAGCAAAAGGGACATCCAGAACACTGAAGCTTTCTTT. Translation gives CASSKRDIQNTEAFF.

This clone occurred once. This chain connects TRBV29-1 to TRBJ1-3, with D perhaps TRBD1 (6 bases). Germline V gene data show CDR1 as SQVTM and CDR2 as ANQGSEA. The V gene lost 6 bases and the J gene lost 4 bases, with 19 bases spanning the gap. The CDR3 spans 15 residues. CDR3 region: CSVVETGSLGNTIYF. CDR3 DNA sequence: TGCAGCGTAGTAGAGACAGGCTCTTTGGGAAACACCATATATTTT.

In its sample, this clone was seen a few times. The chain is built from TRBV7-8 and TRBJ1-2; D remains ambiguous. V was trimmed by 5 bases and J by 2 bases, leaving 18 bases between them. The CDR3 extends over 16 amino acids. Germline CDR1 reads SGHVS; CDR2 reads FQNEAQ. The CDR3 nucleotides are TGTGCCAGCAGCCCCCCATGGAGGCAGATGAACTATGGCTACACCTTC. Translated: CASSPPWRQMNYGYTF.

The rearrangement links TRBV15 to TRBJ2-5, with D perhaps TRBD1 (6 bases). Between the trimmed V and J ends, which lost 0 bases and 5 bases, there was a span of 10 bases. Germline V gene data show CDR1 as LNHNV and CDR2 as YYDKDF (reference sequence). The CDR3 sequence is 14 residues long. The CDR3 region is CATSREAGAETQYF. The CDR3 nucleotides are TGTGCCACCAGCAGAGAAGCAGGGGCGGAGACCCAGTACTTC.

The table lists this clone with a few counts. The rearrangement links TRBV15 to TRBJ1-3; 12 nucleotides line up with TRBD1. V lost 6 bases, J lost 6 bases, and 12 bases stayed unmatched. This CDR3 is built from 17 residues. Per the germline V gene, CDR1 is LNHNV and CDR2 is YYDKDF (reference sequence). CDR3 bases: TGTGCCACCAGTTCCACCTGGGACAGGGGGCGAGAAAACACCATATATTTT. Translated: CATSSTWDRGRENTIYF.

The gene calls are TRBV7-9 and TRBJ2-3, with D tentatively TRBD2 (6 bases). V was clipped by 5 bases and J by 1 base, with 10 bases between them. The germline CDR1 and CDR2 sequences are SEHNR and FQNEAQ (reference sequence). CDR3 size: 14 residues. This CDR3 reads CASSPGTGTDTQYF. The CDR3 region has the DNA TGTGCCAGCAGCCCTGGGACTGGCACAGATACGCAGTATTTT.

This clone was seen only once. This chain uses TRBV6-6 with TRBJ1-1, with unresolved D. This CDR3 contains 17 residues. Trimming took off 5 bases at V and 2 bases at J, with 21 bases between the two ends. In germline, CDR1 is MNHNY, CDR2 SVGAGI (reference sequence). The chain's CDR3 is CASSPPQGRRGNTEAFF. For the CDR3, the DNA is TGTGCCAGCAGTCCTCCCCAAGGTCGCCGGGGAAACACTGAAGCTTTCTTT.

The chain is built from TRBV2 and TRBJ1-4; no clear D gene. Trimming cost V 8 bases and J 7 bases, with 14 bases left between them. The CDR3 covers 13 residues. In germline, CDR1 is SNHLY, CDR2 FYNNEI. The CDR3 sequence: CASDPSRGEKLFF. In DNA, the CDR3 is TGTGCCAGCGACCCCTCAAGAGGTGAAAAACTGTTTTTT.

The chain uses TRBV4-1 and TRBJ2-2; 8 nucleotides line up with TRBD1. V dropped 1 base and J dropped 9; count of bases not matched to a gene: 7. The CDR3 loop spans 15 amino acids. Germline V gene data show CDR1 as MGHRA and CDR2 as YSYEKL. CDR3: CASSQVRQGKWELFF. CDR3 DNA: TGCGCCAGCAGCCAAGTTCGACAGGGGAAGTGGGAGCTGTTTTTT.

The J gene is TRBJ1-3, the V gene TRBV7-2; 10 positions match TRBD1. Per the germline V gene, CDR1 is SGHTA and CDR2 is FQGNSA. This CDR3 is 15 amino acids long. V gave up 4 bases and J gave up 2 bases; unmatched junction bases: 2. The CDR3 loop is CASSWGTGAGNTIYF. The CDR3 DNA is TGTGCCAGCAGCTGGGGGACAGGGGCTGGAAACACCATATATTTT.

This chain connects TRBV9 to TRBJ2-3; D remains unclear. The V gene lost 2 bases and the J gene lost 2 bases, with 6 bases spanning the gap. The CDR3 runs to 13 residues. Germline V gene sequence: CDR1 SGDLS, CDR2 YYNGEE. The CDR3, as DNA: TGTGCCAGCAGCGTTTCCGTCACAGATACGCAGTATTTT. Its protein product is CASSVSVTDTQYF.

The chain uses TRBV19 and TRBJ1-1, with D hard to call. CDR1 is LNHDA and CDR2 is SQIVND in the germline V gene (reference sequence). The CDR3 covers 14 residues. Trimming removed 4 bases at V and 3 bases at J, with 12 bases between. The CDR3 coding sequence is TGTGCCAGTAGTAATAGAGGGATTTACACTGAAGCTTTCTTT. It encodes CASSNRGIYTEAFF.

The chain uses TRBV24-1 and TRBJ2-3; TRBD1 aligns across 9 bases. The germline V gene encodes CDR1 KGHDR and CDR2 SFDVKD. The CDR3 covers 21 residues. Trimming at V came to 2 bases and at J to 1 base, leaving 18 bases not matched to a gene. CDR3 protein: CATSDWGDRVRPRAGTDTQYF. The CDR3 region has the DNA TGTGCCACCAGTGATTGGGGGGACAGGGTCCGACCCCGGGCCGGCACAGATACGCAGTATTTT.

This rearrangement joins TRBV6-2 or TRBV6-3 to TRBJ1-1, with D unclear. The length of the CDR3 is 12 residues. Germline V gene sequence: CDR1 MNHEY, CDR2 SVGEGT. Trimming took off 2 bases at V and 5 bases at J, with 6 bases between the two ends. The CDR3 here is CASSYPRTEAFF. DNA of the CDR3: TGTGCCAGCAGTTACCCGCGGACTGAAGCTTTCTTT.

A few counts support this clone. This chain uses TRBV7-8 with TRBJ1-5; D is possibly TRBD1 (5 bases). Trimming cost V 3 bases and J 5 bases, with 26 bases left between them. Germline-derived CDR1 and CDR2 are SGHVS and FQNEAQ. The CDR3 has 19 residues. For the CDR3, the DNA is TGTGCCAGCAGCTTTGATACCCTCCTAAGGGGTGGGTCTCATCAGCCCCAGCATTTT. This encodes CASSFDTLLRGGSHQPQHF.

The chain recombines TRBV7-2 with TRBJ2-5; 9 bases are a match to TRBD2. The CDR3 has 15 residues. CDR1 SGHTA and CDR2 FQGNSA come from the germline V gene. The trim removed 2 bases at V and 3 bases at J, leaving 4 bases unmatched. Written as DNA, the CDR3 is TGTGCCAGCAGCTTATTCGGGACTAGCAAAGAGACCCAGTACTTC. The encoded protein is CASSLFGTSKETQYF.

This clone was detected only a few times. The V and J genes are TRBV10-3 and TRBJ2-3, with TRBD1 matching over 8 bases. CDR3 length: 15 amino acids. Trimming at V came to 4 bases and at J to 2 bases, leaving 5 bases not matched to a gene. Germline V gene lookup returns CDR1 ENHRY and CDR2 SYGVKD. The CDR3 DNA sequence: TGTGCCATCAGTGCCGGACAGGGAGACACAGATACGCAGTATTTT. Its translation: CAISAGQGDTDTQYF.